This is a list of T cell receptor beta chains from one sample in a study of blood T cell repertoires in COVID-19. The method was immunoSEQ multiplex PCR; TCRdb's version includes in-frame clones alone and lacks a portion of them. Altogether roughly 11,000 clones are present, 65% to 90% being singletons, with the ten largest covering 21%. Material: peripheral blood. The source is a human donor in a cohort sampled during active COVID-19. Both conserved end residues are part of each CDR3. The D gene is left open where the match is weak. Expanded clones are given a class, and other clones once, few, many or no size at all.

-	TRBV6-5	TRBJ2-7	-	TGTGCCAGAAGGGACTTAAAGAAGAGCTCCTACGAGCAGTACTTC	CARRDLKKSSYEQYF
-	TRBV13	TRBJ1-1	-	TGTGCCAGCAGCTTAGGACAGAACACTGAAGCTTTCTTT	CASSLGQNTEAFF
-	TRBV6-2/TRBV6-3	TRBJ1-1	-	TGTGCCAGCAGTTTCGGAACCGGGGGAGACACTGAAGCTTTCTTT	CASSFGTGGDTEAFF
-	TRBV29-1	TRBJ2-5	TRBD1	TGCAGCGTAACCGGGACAGGGGGGGAGACCCAGTACTTC	CSVTGTGGETQYF
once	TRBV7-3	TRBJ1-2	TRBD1	TGTGCCAGCAGCCCTACAAGGACAGGGGAAGGCTACACCTTC	CASSPTRTGEGYTF
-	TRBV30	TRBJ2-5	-	TGTGCCTGGAGTGTACGGGTCATCGAGACCCAGTACTTC	CAWSVRVIETQYF
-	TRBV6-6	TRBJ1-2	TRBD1	TGTGCAGGCAGGGGACAGAGCTTCTATGGCTACACCTTC	CAGRGQSFYGYTF
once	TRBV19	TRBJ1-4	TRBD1	TGTGCCAGTACCCCACGGACAGGGGGTAATGAAAAACTGTTTTTT	CASTPRTGGNEKLFF
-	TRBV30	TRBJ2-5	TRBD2	TGTGCCGGGAGCGGGGGGGCTGGGCAGACCCAGTACTTC	CAGSGGAGQTQYF
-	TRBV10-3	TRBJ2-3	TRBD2	TGTGCCATCAGGAAATCTAGCGGGGGGGTAACAGATACGCAGTATTTT	CAIRKSSGGVTDTQYF
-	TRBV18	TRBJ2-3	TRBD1	TGTGCCAGCTCACCAGGGACAGGCGATACGCAGTATTTT	CASSPGTGDTQYF
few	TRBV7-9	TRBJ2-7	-	TGTGCCAGCAGCAACTCCGACAGGCTACGCTACGAGCAGTACTTC	CASSNSDRLRYEQYF
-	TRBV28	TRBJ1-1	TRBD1	TGTGCCAGCAGTTTGGAGGGGGCGCAGAACACTGAAGCTTTCTTT	CASSLEGAQNTEAFF
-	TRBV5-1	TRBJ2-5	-	TGCGCCAGCAGCTTGTATGTTGGGGGCGGAGGTGAGACCCAGTACTTC	CASSLYVGGGGETQYF
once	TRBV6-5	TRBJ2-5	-	TGTGCCAGCAGTTACGCACTCCAAGAGACCCAGTACTTC	CASSYALQETQYF
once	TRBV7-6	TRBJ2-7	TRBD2	TGTGCCAGCAGCTTAGCTAGCGGGGGCTACTACGAGCAGTATTTC	CASSLASGGYYEQYF
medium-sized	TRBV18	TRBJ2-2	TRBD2	TGTGCCAGCTCTAATAGCGGGGGCTCGAACACCGGGGAGCTGTTTTTT	CASSNSGGSNTGELFF
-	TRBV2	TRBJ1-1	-	TGTGCCAGCAGTGGTGTGTACAGAAACACTGAAGCTTTCTTT	CASSGVYRNTEAFF
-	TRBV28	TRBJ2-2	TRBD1	TGTGCCAGCAGTCCTTCTAGGGGGCACGCCGGGGAGCTGTTTTTT	CASSPSRGHAGELFF
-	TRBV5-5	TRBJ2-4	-	TGTGCCAGCAGCTTGGAGGCAGGGGTGATGGGGAACATTCAGTACTTC	CASSLEAGVMGNIQYF
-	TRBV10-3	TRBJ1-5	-	TGTGCCATCAGCATGGGCAACAGCAATCAGCCCCAGCATTTT	CAISMGNSNQPQHF
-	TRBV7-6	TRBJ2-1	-	TGTGCCAGCAGCCCCGACAGATACAATGAGCAGTTCTTC	CASSPDRYNEQFF
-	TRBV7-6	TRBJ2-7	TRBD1	TGTGCCAGCACCCCCGGGTCGGGGACAGGGTCTTACGAGCAGTACTTC	CASTPGSGTGSYEQYF
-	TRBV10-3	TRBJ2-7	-	TGTGCCATCAGTGAGCGAGGGAATCGCGACGAGCAGTACTTC	CAISERGNRDEQYF
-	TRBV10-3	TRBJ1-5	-	TGTGCCATCAGTGACGGGACGGGAGCGGTGCCCCAGCATTTT	CAISDGTGAVPQHF
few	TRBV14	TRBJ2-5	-	TGTGCCAGCAGCCAAGTGGCGTATCGGGGGACCCAGTACTTC	CASSQVAYRGTQYF